One sample yielded the 13 T cell receptor beta chains listed below, sequenced in a study of cytomegalovirus exposure and HLA in healthy donors. This PCR relied on a set of 60 Vbeta primers and 13 Jbeta primers. Only in-frame clones appear in the TCRdb table, and some are missing; sequencing was by immunoSEQ multiplex PCR. The sample totals about 84,000 clones. The sequencing sample was made of PBMCs. These receptor sequences come from a man aged 45-60 years in good health and CMV-seronegative.

This chain uses TRBV18 with TRBJ2-2; 8 nucleotides align to TRBD1. The germline gives CDR1 KGHSH, CDR2 LQKENI. The CDR3 length is 14 residues. The V gene end was trimmed by 8 bases and the J gene end by 3 bases; junction bases not matched to a gene: 5. CDR3 nucleotide sequence: TGTGCCAGCCTAACGACAGGGGACACCGGGGAGCTGTTTTTT. This encodes CASLTTGDTGELFF.

V gene TRBV2 combines with J gene TRBJ2-2; weak D call: TRBD1 (5 bases). This CDR3 comprises 14 residues. The germline gives CDR1 SNHLY, CDR2 FYNNEI. V gave up 8 bases and J gave up 4 bases, with 14 bases separating them. In nucleotides, the CDR3 is TGTGCCAGCGCCAGGACAATGGGCACCGGGGAGCTGTTTTTT. This gives the protein CASARTMGTGELFF.

The chain employs TRBV6-1 and TRBJ1-2; possibly TRBD1 for D (6 bases). The germline V and J ends were trimmed by 1 base and 3 bases, with 15 bases remaining between them. This CDR3 region has 16 residues. CDR1 is MNHNS and CDR2 is SASEGT in the germline V gene. The CDR3 protein is CASSEGLLDSYYGYTF. The CDR3 nucleotides read TGTGCCAGCAGTGAAGGTCTACTGGACAGCTACTATGGCTACACCTTC.

The chain carries TRBV10-1 and TRBJ2-2; 8 positions agree with TRBD1. CDR1 is WNHNN and CDR2 is SYGVQD in the germline V gene (reference sequence). The CDR3 loop spans 15 amino acids. J gave up 2 bases and V 6 bases, and 5 bases lay outside the gene matches. Written as DNA, the CDR3 is TGCGCCAGCAGGGCCGGGACAGGAAACACCGGGGAGCTGTTTTTT. It specifies CASRAGTGNTGELFF.

The chain is built from TRBV6-5 and TRBJ1-5; D unresolved. The CDR3 spans 13 residues. From germline, CDR1 is MNHEY and CDR2 SVGAGI. Trimming stripped 0 bases from V and 13 bases from J, with 13 bases between. CDR3 in DNA: TGTGCCAGCAGTTACTCATTTTGGGAGGGACAGCATTTT. Translation gives CASSYSFWEGQHF.

J is TRBJ1-1 and V is TRBV10-2; the D is unclear. CDR1 and CDR2 from the germline V gene are WSHSY and SAAADI. The CDR3 covers 14 residues. V dropped 7 bases and J dropped 3 bases, with 15 bases sitting between them. For the CDR3, the DNA is TGCGCCAGCAAGTTTGGGGTGAGGGACACTGAAGCTTTCTTT. Translating gives CASKFGVRDTEAFF.

The chain carries TRBV28 and TRBJ1-2; no reliable D call. Germline CDR1 MDHEN, CDR2 SYDVKM. This CDR3 region has 12 residues. Trimming removed 6 bases at V and 2 bases at J, with 7 bases between. The CDR3 reads CASRRGNYGYTF. The CDR3 DNA sequence: TGTGCCAGCAGGCGCGGGAACTATGGCTACACCTTC.

The CDR3 DNA follows: TGTGCCAGCAGCTCCGGGACAGGGGGCGGTGGTGATACGCAGTATTTT. Translation: CASSSGTGGGGDTQYF. The chain joins TRBV5-4 to TRBJ2-3; 12 nucleotides align to TRBD1. Germline values: CDR1 SGHNT, CDR2 YYREEE (reference sequence). The CDR3 is made up of 16 amino acids. Losses at the gene ends were 3 bases for V and 6 bases for J; bases not matched to a gene: 8.

The genes are TRBV7-3 and TRBJ2-3; 7 bases match TRBD2. V shed 1 base, J shed 5 bases, and the junction held 9 bases outside the gene matches. The CDR3 has 16 residues. Germline loops: CDR1 SGHTA, CDR2 FQGTGA. In DNA form, the CDR3 reads TGTGCCAGCAGCTTAAGGGTCCGGGGGGTAGGAGATACGCAGTATTTT. It yields the protein CASSLRVRGVGDTQYF. Filled out from reference TRBV7-3 and TRBJ2-3, the complete variable domain reads GAGVSQTPSNKVTEKGKYVELRCDPISGHTALYWYRQSLGQGPEFLIYFQGTGAADDSGLPNDRFFAVRPEGSVSTLKIQRTERGDSAVYLCASSLRVRGVGDTQYFGPGTRLTVL.

On this clone: This CDR3 fails to terminate in the conserved phenylalanine or tryptophan, so it likely reflects a read error. The DNA is omitted, as the CDR3 cannot be located on it reliably, and the CDR3 follows TCRdb's listing. J is TRBJ2-7 and V is TRBV18; TRBD1, the table's D call, lacks a check against the DNA. Termini included, the CDR3 measures 13 amino acids. CDR1 is KGHSH, CDR2 LQKENI, per germline. The CDR3 sequence is CASSQMVEGQWDL.

The chain carries TRBV4-1 and TRBJ2-3, with D maybe TRBD2 (5 bases). Germline CDR1 and CDR2: MGHRA and YSYEKL. The V end was cut by 4 bases, the J end by 2 bases, with 16 bases between. CDR3 length: 16 residues. CDR3 residues: CASSLNPGFSTDTQYF. The DNA for the CDR3 is TGCGCCAGCAGCCTTAACCCGGGGTTTTCCACAGATACGCAGTATTTT.

The chain combines TRBV19 with TRBJ1-2; 9 positions agree with TRBD1. The germline CDR1 and CDR2 sequences are LNHDA and SQIVND (reference sequence). V was pared by 4 bases and J by 4 bases, with 7 bases of the junction left unmatched. The CDR3 totals 15 residues. This chain's CDR3 is CASSRHQTGGYGYTF. The DNA of the CDR3 is TGTGCCAGTAGTAGGCACCAGACAGGGGGCTATGGCTACACCTTC.

The chain joins TRBV27 to TRBJ2-1; TRBD1 matches at 10 bases. The CDR3 has 15 residues. V lost 5 bases to trimming and J lost 7 bases; unmatched junction nucleotides: 8. CDR1 is MNHEY, CDR2 SMNVEV, per germline (reference sequence). The CDR3 is CASSPWTGGRNEQFF. The CDR3 coding sequence is TGTGCCAGCAGTCCCTGGACAGGGGGGAGGAATGAGCAGTTCTTC.